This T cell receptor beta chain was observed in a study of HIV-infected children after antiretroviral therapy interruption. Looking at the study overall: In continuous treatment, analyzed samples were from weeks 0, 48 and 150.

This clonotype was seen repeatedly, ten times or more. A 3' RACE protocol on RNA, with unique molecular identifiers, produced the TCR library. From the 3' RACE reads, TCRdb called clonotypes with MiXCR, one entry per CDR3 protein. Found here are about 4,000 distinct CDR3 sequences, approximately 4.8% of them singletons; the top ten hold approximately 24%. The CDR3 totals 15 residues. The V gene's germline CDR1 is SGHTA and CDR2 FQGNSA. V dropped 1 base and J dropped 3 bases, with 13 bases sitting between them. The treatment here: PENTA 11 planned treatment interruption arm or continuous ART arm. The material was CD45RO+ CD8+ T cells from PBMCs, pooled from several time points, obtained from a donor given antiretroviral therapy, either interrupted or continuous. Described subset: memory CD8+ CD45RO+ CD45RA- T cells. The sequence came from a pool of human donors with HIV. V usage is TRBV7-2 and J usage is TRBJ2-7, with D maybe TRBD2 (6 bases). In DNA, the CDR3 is TGTGCCAGCAGCTTAGTGCAGGACGGGGGCTACGAGCAGTACTTC. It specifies CASSLVQDGGYEQYF. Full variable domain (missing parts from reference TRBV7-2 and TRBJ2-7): GAGVSQSPSNKVTEKGKDVELRCDPISGHTALYWYRQSLGQGLEFLIYFQGNSAPDKSGLPSDRFSAERTGGSVSTLTIQRTQQEDSAVYLCASSLVQDGGYEQYFGPGTRLTVT.